This T cell receptor (beta chain) was recorded in a study of identical twins. This CDR3 spans 15 amino acids. TCRdb reanalysed the 5' RACE reads using MiXCR and keeps one entry per CDR3 protein. This table has around 1.7 million distinct CDR3 sequences, less than 40% appearing once. This clonotype was observed a few times. Its cognate antigen is unknown. Findings of the study overall: Models underestimated out-of-frame TCR alpha sharing in monozygotic twins. The study reached conclusions through statistical analysis that was cross-sectional, not following the same donors.

What was sequenced was cord blood. The chain carries TRBV21-1 and TRBJ1-1. TRBV21-1 is shown as a pseudogene. The receptor comes from a newborn girl in good health. The CDR3 region has the DNA TGTGCCAGCAGCAAAGGTCAGGAAGTGAACACTGAAGCTTTCTTT. Amino acids: CASSKGQEVNTEAFF.